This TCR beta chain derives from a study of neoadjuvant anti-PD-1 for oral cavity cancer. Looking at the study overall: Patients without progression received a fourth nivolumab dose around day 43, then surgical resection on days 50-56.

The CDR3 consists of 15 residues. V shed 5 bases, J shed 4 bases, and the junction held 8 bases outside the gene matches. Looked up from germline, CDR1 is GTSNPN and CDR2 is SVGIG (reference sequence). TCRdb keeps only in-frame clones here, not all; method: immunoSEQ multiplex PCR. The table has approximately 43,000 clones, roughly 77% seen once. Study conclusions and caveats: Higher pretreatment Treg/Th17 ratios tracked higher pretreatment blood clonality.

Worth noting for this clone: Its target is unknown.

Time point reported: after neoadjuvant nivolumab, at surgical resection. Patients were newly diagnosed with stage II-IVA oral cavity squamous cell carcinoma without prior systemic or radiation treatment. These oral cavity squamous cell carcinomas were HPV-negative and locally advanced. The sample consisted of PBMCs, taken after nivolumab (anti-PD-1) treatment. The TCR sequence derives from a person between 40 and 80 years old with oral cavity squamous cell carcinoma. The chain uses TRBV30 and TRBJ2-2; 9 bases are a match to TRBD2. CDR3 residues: CAWVGSLAGTGELFF. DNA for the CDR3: TGTGCCTGGGTTGGATCACTAGCGGGCACCGGGGAGCTGTTTTTT.